The 19 T cell receptor beta chains below all came from one sample that was sequenced in a study of shared clonotypes between healthy human individuals. Sequencing used immunoSEQ multiplex PCR; TCRdb keeps in-frame clones, though not all of them. The profile shows nearly 1 million clones, 76% of them singletons. The sequencing input was memory CD4+ T cells sorted from blood. As for subset: CD45RA-negative fraction. The receptors stem from a man aged 18 to 30 in good health.

This chain joins TRBV5-1 and TRBJ2-2; 8 bases align to TRBD1. The V segment lost 5 bases and the J segment 4 bases; nucleotides outside the gene matches: 7. CDR1 SGHRS and CDR2 YFSETQ come from the germline V gene. The CDR3 loop spans 15 amino acids. CDR3 residues: CASRPDRGGTGELFF. The DNA of the CDR3 is TGCGCCAGCAGGCCCGACAGGGGCGGCACCGGGGAGCTGTTTTTT.

This clone was recorded a few times. Written as DNA, the CDR3 is TGTGCCAGCAGCTTGGTAACCGAAGACACTGAAGCTTTCTTT. Translated, it gives CASSLVTEDTEAFF. V and J are TRBV5-4 and TRBJ1-1; D unclear. With 0 bases removed from V and 3 bases from J, the gap between germline ends came to 9 bases. Germline V CDR1 and CDR2: SGHNT, YYREEE (reference sequence). The CDR3 is made up of 14 amino acids.

This clone was recorded once. This rearrangement joins TRBV30 to TRBJ2-1; unclear D gene. Germline V gene lookup returns CDR1 GTSNPN and CDR2 SVGIG (reference sequence). The CDR3 sequence is 10 residues long. Trimming took off 3 bases at V and 6 bases at J, with 3 bases between the two ends. CDR3 DNA: TGTGCCTGGAGGGTCAATGAGCAGTTCTTC. Translation: CAWRVNEQFF.

The chain employs TRBV30 and TRBJ1-1; D perhaps matches TRBD1 (5 bases). This CDR3 region has 14 residues. Trimming took off 6 bases at V and 4 bases at J, with 18 bases between the two ends. Germline CDR1 GTSNPN, CDR2 SVGIG (reference sequence). In DNA, the CDR3 is TGTGCCTGCAAGTTAGGGACTGGTGTCACTGAAGCTTTCTTT. Amino acids: CACKLGTGVTEAFF.

The V and J genes are TRBV19 and TRBJ1-5; 8 bases are a match to TRBD1. The CDR3 covers 16 residues. The V gene end was trimmed by 3 bases and the J gene end by 6 bases; junction bases not matched to a gene: 10. Germline V gene data show CDR1 as LNHDA and CDR2 as SQIVND (reference sequence). CDR3 DNA sequence: TGTGCCAGTAGTATGACTGACAGGGGAAACAGTCAGCCCCAGCATTTT. Residues: CASSMTDRGNSQPQHF. Full variable domain (remainder filled in from reference TRBV19 and TRBJ1-5): DGGITQSPKYLFRKEGQNVTLSCEQNLNHDAMYWYRQDPGQGLRLIYYSQIVNDFQKGDIAEGYSVSREKKESFPLTVTSAQKNPTAFYLCASSMTDRGNSQPQHFGDGTRLSIL.

The genes are TRBV4-2 and TRBJ2-6; D unresolved. V was shortened by 0 bases and J by 0 bases, with 9 bases between the two germline ends. From germline, CDR1 is LGHNA and CDR2 YNFKEQ. This CDR3 has 17 amino acids. The CDR3 region is CASSQELTLSGANVLTF. For the CDR3, the DNA is TGTGCCAGCAGCCAAGAACTGACCCTCTCTGGGGCCAACGTCCTGACTTTC.

The rearrangement joins TRBV5-1 to TRBJ2-5; 10 bases match TRBD1. V was pared by 3 bases and J by 3 bases, with 2 bases of the junction left unmatched. Germline CDR1 and CDR2: SGHRS and YFSETQ. The CDR3 consists of 14 residues. The CDR3 region has the DNA TGCGCCAGCAGCTCGACAGGGGGCGAAGAGACCCAGTACTTC. Translation: CASSSTGGEETQYF.

This clone was seen a handful of times. This rearrangement joins TRBV19 to TRBJ1-6; D is possibly TRBD1 (6 bases). Germline V gene lookup returns CDR1 LNHDA and CDR2 SQIVND (reference sequence). This CDR3 region has 14 residues. Deletions cut 5 bases from V and 10 bases from J, with 15 bases between. CDR3: CASSSGAGGSPLHF. CDR3 sequence (DNA): TGTGCCAGTAGTTCAGGGGCTGGAGGGTCACCCCTCCACTTT.

In its sample, this clone was seen a few times. V usage is TRBV2 and J usage is TRBJ2-2; D possibly corresponds to TRBD1 (6 bases). CDR3 length: 12 amino acids. CDR1 and CDR2 from the germline V gene are SNHLY and FYNNEI. The V gene lost 4 bases and the J gene lost 6 bases, with 6 bases spanning the gap. The CDR3 reads CASSGTAGELFF. The DNA of the CDR3 is TGTGCCAGCAGTGGGACAGCCGGGGAGCTGTTTTTT.

This clone has just one count. This may stem from a read error, because a much larger clone lies one nucleotide away. This chain joins TRBV5-1 and TRBJ2-5, with D maybe TRBD1 (6 bases). Trimming removed 0 bases at V and 4 bases at J, with 7 bases between. The CDR3 contains 13 residues. From germline, CDR1 is SGHRS and CDR2 YFSETQ. The DNA for the CDR3 is TGCGCCAGCAGCTTGGCAGGGGCAGAGACCCAGTACTTC. Amino acids: CASSLAGAETQYF.

The gene calls are TRBV29-1 and TRBJ2-7; D is ambiguous. The germline V and J ends were trimmed by 4 bases and 1 base, with 11 bases remaining between them. This CDR3 is built from 13 residues. Germline V lookup: CDR1 SQVTM, CDR2 ANQGSEA. CDR3 nucleotides: TGCAGCGTTGCCGCCGGTTTGTCCTACGAGCAGTACTTC. Amino acids: CSVAAGLSYEQYF.

V and J are TRBV5-1 and TRBJ2-3; 9 bases align to TRBD2. The length of the CDR3 is 16 residues. J lost 2 bases, V lost 5 bases, and 9 bases had no gene match. Germline V gene lookup returns CDR1 SGHRS and CDR2 YFSETQ. DNA of the CDR3: TGCGCCAGCAGACCCCACACTAGCGGGCCCACAGATACGCAGTATTTT. As protein: CASRPHTSGPTDTQYF.

The rearrangement uses TRBV7-2 and TRBJ1-2, with 7 positions matching TRBD1. Trimming cost V 1 base and J 13 bases; bases outside gene matches: 15. CDR3 size: 15 residues. Per the germline V gene, CDR1 is SGHTA and CDR2 is FQGNSA. The CDR3 here is CASSLGFGQAPIRTF. Here the CDR3 DNA reads TGTGCCAGCAGCTTAGGTTTCGGACAGGCCCCTATACGCACCTTC. Full variable domain (missing parts from reference TRBV7-2 and TRBJ1-2): GAGVSQSPSNKVTEKGKDVELRCDPISGHTALYWYRQSLGQGLEFLIYFQGNSAPDKSGLPSDRFSAERTGGSVSTLTIQRTQQEDSAVYLCASSLGFGQAPIRTFGSGTRLTVV.

In this sample, this clone turned up a few times. The rearrangement uses TRBV19 and TRBJ1-5; no reliable D call. The germline V and J ends were trimmed by 1 base and 4 bases, with 8 bases remaining between them. The CDR3 runs to 14 residues. Germline values: CDR1 LNHDA, CDR2 SQIVND (reference sequence). The CDR3: CASSIVADNQPQHF. The CDR3 coding sequence is TGTGCCAGTAGTATAGTGGCAGATAATCAGCCCCAGCATTTT.

This chain links TRBV27 with TRBJ2-7; D not certain. The germline gives CDR1 MNHEY, CDR2 SMNVEV (reference sequence). V lost 5 bases, J lost 6 bases, and 17 bases lay in between. This CDR3 is 14 amino acids long. The CDR3 DNA is TGTGCCAGCAGTGGCGGAGATTTTTGGGGCGAGCAGTACTTC. Translated, it gives CASSGGDFWGEQYF.

The V call is TRBV9, the J call TRBJ2-3; no firm D call. The CDR3 is made up of 15 amino acids. In germline, CDR1 is SGDLS, CDR2 YYNGEE. Trimming left V 0 bases short and J 2 bases short, with 10 bases between. DNA for the CDR3: TGTGCCAGCAGCGTAGGAGGTGCTCCCACAGATACGCAGTATTTT. Translation: CASSVGGAPTDTQYF.

The CDR3 reads CASSVALEQYF. CDR3 coding DNA: TGCGCCAGCAGCGTTGCCCTTGAGCAGTACTTC. This sequence joins TRBV4-3 and TRBJ2-7; D is unclear. The CDR3 sequence is 11 residues long. V was trimmed by 5 bases and J by 7 bases, leaving 9 bases between them. Germline values: CDR1 LGHNA, CDR2 YSLEER.

The chain employs TRBV19 and TRBJ2-3; no clear D gene. This CDR3 contains 11 residues. The germline V gene has CDR1 LNHDA and CDR2 SQIVND (reference sequence). V was clipped by 4 bases and J by 9 bases, with 8 bases between them. The CDR3 DNA is TGTGCCAGTAGTAGTCCAAGGACGCAGTATTTT. This translates into CASSSPRTQYF.

V usage is TRBV4-1 and J usage is TRBJ1-2; no reliable D call. Germline V gene data show CDR1 as MGHRA and CDR2 as YSYEKL. The CDR3 is 14 residues long. V was cut by 4 bases and J by 8 bases, with 17 bases left in between. The CDR3, as DNA: TGCGCCAGCAGCCGAGCCCTCACAAACCGCGGCTACACCTTC. As protein: CASSRALTNRGYTF.